Listed here is a single TCR beta chain. Per the authors' pipeline: Reference gene primer amplification gave estimated nucleated cell counts. Profiling relied on immunoSEQ multiplex PCR, and the TCRdb table lists in-frame clones only, not all of them. V, J and clone size are those of that table, while D and trimming were read from the DNA. The sample contains about 270,000 clones, roughly nine tenths of which appear only once. This sample is part of a study of blood T cell repertoires in COVID-19. The overall study: Specimens from acute and convalescent COVID-19 originated in the United States, Italy and Spain.

The V gene lost 5 bases and the J gene lost 0 bases, with 14 bases spanning the gap. This CDR3 region has 15 residues. CDR1 is SGHRS, CDR2 YFSETQ, per germline. This receptor was taken from a woman aged 18-29 years who had recovered from COVID-19. The V call is TRBV5-1, the J call TRBJ2-5; D ambiguous. Sequencing was done on a sample of PBMCs or T cells enriched from blood (not recorded which). The CDR3, as DNA: TGCGCCAGCAGTTATTTCACAGTGTACCAAGAGACCCAGTACTTC. Amino acids: CASSYFTVYQETQYF.